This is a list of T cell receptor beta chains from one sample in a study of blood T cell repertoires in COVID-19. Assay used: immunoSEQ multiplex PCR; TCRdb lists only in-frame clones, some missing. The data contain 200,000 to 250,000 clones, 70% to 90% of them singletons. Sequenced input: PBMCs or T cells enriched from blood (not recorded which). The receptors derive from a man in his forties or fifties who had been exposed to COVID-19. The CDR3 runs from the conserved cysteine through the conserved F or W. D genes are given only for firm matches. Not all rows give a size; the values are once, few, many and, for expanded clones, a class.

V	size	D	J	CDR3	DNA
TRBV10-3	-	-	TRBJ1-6	CAISVENPYNSPLHF	TGTGCCATCAGTGTTGAGAACCCCTATAATTCACCCCTCCACTTT
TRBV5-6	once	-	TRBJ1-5	CASSLSTAYSNQPQHF	TGTGCCAGCAGCTTGTCGACAGCATATAGCAATCAGCCCCAGCATTTT
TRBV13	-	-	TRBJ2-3	CASSSRQEVWGDTQYF	TGTGCCAGCAGTTCACGACAGGAGGTTTGGGGAGATACGCAGTATTTT
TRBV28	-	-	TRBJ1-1	CASSSLGQNTEAFF	TGTGCCAGCAGTTCCCTGGGACAAAACACTGAAGCTTTCTTT
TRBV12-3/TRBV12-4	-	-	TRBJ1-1	CASSFRELTEAFF	TGTGCCAGCAGTTTTAGGGAGCTCACTGAAGCTTTCTTT
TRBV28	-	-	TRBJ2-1	CASSLHEQFF	TGTGCCAGCAGTCTTCATGAGCAGTTCTTC
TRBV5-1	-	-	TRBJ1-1	CASSLDRNTEAFF	TGCGCCAGCAGCTTGGACAGGAACACTGAAGCTTTCTTT
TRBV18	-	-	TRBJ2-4	CASSPIFYTGLGGAKNIQYF	TGTGCCAGCTCACCCATATTTTATACAGGTTTAGGAGGGGCCAAAAACATTCAGTACTTC
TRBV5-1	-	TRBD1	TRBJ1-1	CASSIGTGAPNTEAFF	TGCGCCAGCAGCATCGGGACAGGGGCCCCAAACACTGAAGCTTTCTTT
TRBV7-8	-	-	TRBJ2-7	CASSDSREQYF	TGTGCCAGCAGCGATAGTCGGGAGCAGTACTTC
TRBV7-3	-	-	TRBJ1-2	CASSPDGGWSGYTF	TGTGCCAGCAGCCCCGACGGGGGGTGGAGTGGCTACACCTTC
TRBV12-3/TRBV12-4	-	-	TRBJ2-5	CASSREETQYF	TGTGCCAGCAGCCGCGAAGAGACCCAGTACTTC
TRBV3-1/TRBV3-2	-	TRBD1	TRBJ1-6	CASSAGTVSPLHF	TGTGCCAGCAGCGCCGGGACAGTATCACCCCTCCACTTT
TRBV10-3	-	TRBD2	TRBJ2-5	CAISETSGRPLQETQYF	TGTGCCATCAGTGAGACAAGCGGGAGGCCTCTCCAAGAGACCCAGTACTTC
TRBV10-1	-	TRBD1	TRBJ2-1	CASSGSTGGAYNEQFF	TGCGCCAGCAGTGGCTCGACAGGGGGCGCCTACAATGAGCAGTTCTTC
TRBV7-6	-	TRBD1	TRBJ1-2	CASSLEGTGDYGYTF	TGTGCCAGCAGCTTAGAGGGGACAGGGGACTATGGCTACACCTTC
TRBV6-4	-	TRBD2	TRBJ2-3	CASNREGGRQYF	TGTGCCAGCAATCGGGAGGGCGGGCGGCAGTATTTT
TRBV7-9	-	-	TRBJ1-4	CASSLVWENEKLFF	TGTGCCAGCAGCTTAGTTTGGGAGAATGAAAAACTGTTTTTT
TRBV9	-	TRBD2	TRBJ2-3	CASSGDLVTSGSEDTQYF	TGTGCCAGCAGCGGAGACTTGGTTACTAGCGGGAGTGAAGATACGCAGTATTTT
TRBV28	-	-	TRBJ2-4	CASFSQGVGAKNIQYF	TGTGCCAGCTTCAGTCAGGGTGTGGGAGCCAAAAACATTCAGTACTTC
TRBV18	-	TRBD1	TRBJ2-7	CASSPLDRGHEQYF	TGTGCCAGCTCACCGTTAGACAGGGGACACGAGCAGTACTTC
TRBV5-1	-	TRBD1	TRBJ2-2	CASSFQGAKSGELFF	TGCGCCAGCAGCTTCCAGGGGGCCAAGAGCGGGGAGCTGTTTTTT
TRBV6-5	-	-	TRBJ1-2	CASSYDGGVPYGYTF	TGTGCCAGCAGTTACGACGGGGGGGTCCCCTATGGCTACACCTTC
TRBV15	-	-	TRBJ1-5	CATSRATGQPQHF	TGTGCCACCAGCAGAGCGACGGGTCAGCCCCAGCATTTT
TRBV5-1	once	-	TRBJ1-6	CASSLGGARGSYNSPLHF	TGCGCCAGCAGCTTGGGGGGAGCACGGGGCTCCTATAATTCACCCCTCCACTTT
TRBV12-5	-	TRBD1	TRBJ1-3	CASGSTGAGNTIYF	TGTGCTAGTGGTTCCACAGGGGCAGGAAACACCATATATTTT
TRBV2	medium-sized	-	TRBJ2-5	CASRPKETQYF	TGTGCCAGCAGACCTAAAGAGACCCAGTACTTC
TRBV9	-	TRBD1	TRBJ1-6	CASSVDGQGNSPLHF	TGTGCCAGCAGCGTAGATGGACAGGGTAATTCACCCCTCCACTTT
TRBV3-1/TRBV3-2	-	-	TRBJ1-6	CASSQGAVYNSPLHF	TGTGCCAGCAGCCAAGGGGCAGTCTATAATTCACCCCTCCACTTT
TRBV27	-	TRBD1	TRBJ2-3	CASSLFWDSLQNTDTQYF	TGTGCCAGCAGTTTATTTTGGGACAGCCTCCAAAACACAGATACGCAGTATTTT
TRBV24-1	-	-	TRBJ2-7	CATSDPGRDYEQYF	TGTGCCACCAGTGATCCGGGCCGGGATTACGAGCAGTACTTC
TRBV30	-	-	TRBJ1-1	CAWSATAGSTFF	TGTGCCTGGAGTGCCACAGCGGGCAGTACTTTCTTT
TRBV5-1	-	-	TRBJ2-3	CASSPGTSTDTQYF	TGCGCCAGCAGCCCCGGGACTAGCACAGATACGCAGTATTTT